Each of the 26 T cell receptor beta chains below was sequenced from the same sample in a study of shared clonotypes between healthy human individuals. Produced via immunoSEQ multiplex PCR; TCRdb's table is partial and in-frame only. The sample consists of 2 million to 2.5 million clones, around 92% of them appearing once. Source material: naive CD4+ T cells from PBMCs. Subset meaning: CD45RA+ positively selected. Receptors were obtained from a man younger than 35 in good health. Some clones in this sample may be carry-over from other donors' samples.

Concerning this clone itself: This CDR3 is also generated by other DNA sequences in the sample. J is TRBJ2-3 and V is TRBV5-1; D is undetermined. This CDR3 is built from 15 residues. Germline V gene lookup returns CDR1 SGHRS and CDR2 YFSETQ. With 0 bases removed from V and 0 bases from J, the gap between germline ends came to 8 bases. This CDR3 reads CASSLVGGSTDTQYF. The CDR3 DNA reads TGCGCCAGCAGCTTGGTGGGTGGGAGCACAGATACGCAGTATTTT.

The V call is TRBV6-5, the J call TRBJ1-5; 9 bases line up with TRBD1. CDR1 and CDR2 from the germline V gene are MNHEY and SVGAGI. The CDR3 spans 14 residues. The J segment lost 6 bases and the V segment lost 5 bases, leaving 5 bases of the junction unmatched. The CDR3 loop reads CASSPGTGIQPQHF. CDR3 in DNA: TGTGCCAGCAGTCCCGGGACAGGGATTCAGCCCCAGCATTTT.

This chain uses TRBV7-8 with TRBJ2-4, with 7 bases lining up with TRBD2. J lost 9 bases, V lost 0 bases, and 5 bases had no gene match. Germline V lookup: CDR1 SGHVS, CDR2 FQNEAQ. The CDR3 contains 14 residues. The DNA of the CDR3 is TGTGCCAGCAGCTTAGCGGGAGGGCTCGTCATTCAGTACTTC. Its translation is CASSLAGGLVIQYF.

The J gene is TRBJ1-1, the V gene TRBV7-9; tentative D call: TRBD1 (5 bases). V lost 1 base, J lost 6 bases, and 12 bases lay in between. Germline loops: CDR1 SEHNR, CDR2 FQNEAQ (reference sequence). This CDR3 has 14 amino acids. CDR3 region: CASSLVGEGAEAFF. CDR3 DNA: TGTGCCAGCAGCTTAGTAGGGGAGGGCGCTGAAGCTTTCTTT.

The chain has TRBV18 and TRBJ1-5; 7 positions agree with TRBD1. Germline CDR1 is KGHSH and CDR2 is LQKENI. The CDR3 length is 15 residues. V gave up 3 bases and J gave up 7 bases; unmatched junction bases: 9. For the CDR3, the DNA is TGTGCCAGCTCACCCTTACAGGGGTCGGAACAGCCCCAGCATTTT. The encoded protein is CASSPLQGSEQPQHF.

The chain recombines TRBV5-1 with TRBJ2-1; D is perhaps TRBD1 or TRBD2 (5 bases each). Germline lookup yields CDR1 SGHRS and CDR2 YFSETQ. Trimming stripped 4 bases from V and 4 bases from J, with 15 bases between. The CDR3 extends over 15 amino acids. The CDR3 loop is CASSLLGDLYNEQFF. Written as DNA, the CDR3 is TGCGCCAGCAGCCTCTTAGGGGACCTATACAATGAGCAGTTCTTC.

This rearrangement joins TRBV10-3 to TRBJ1-4, with D possibly TRBD1 on 6 matching bases. Germline values: CDR1 ENHRY, CDR2 SYGVKD. The CDR3 has 14 residues. The V gene lost 6 bases and the J gene lost 8 bases, with 16 bases spanning the gap. The CDR3 DNA is TGTGCCATCAGCCCCGGACAGTCGTCGGAAAAACTGTTTTTT. Translated, it gives CAISPGQSSEKLFF.

The chain is built from TRBV5-1 and TRBJ2-7; D not resolved. The CDR3 is 17 amino acids. Germline-derived CDR1 and CDR2 are SGHRS and YFSETQ. With 0 bases removed from V and 5 bases from J, the gap between germline ends came to 21 bases. CDR3 amino acids: CASSLAGLAQERDEQYF. In DNA form, the CDR3 reads TGCGCCAGCAGCTTGGCCGGGTTAGCTCAGGAACGAGACGAGCAGTACTTC.

The chain employs TRBV7-9 and TRBJ2-3, with a weak D call TRBD2 (6 bases). Deletions cut 0 bases from V and 2 bases from J, with 12 bases between. Germline loops: CDR1 SEHNR, CDR2 FQNEAQ (reference sequence). This CDR3 has 16 residues. CDR3 region: CASSLAQLADTDTQYF. In DNA, the CDR3 is TGTGCCAGCAGCTTAGCGCAACTAGCCGACACAGATACGCAGTATTTT.

The chain has TRBV5-6 and TRBJ2-6, with D perhaps TRBD1 (5 bases). The CDR3 runs to 16 residues. The germline V gene has CDR1 SGHDT and CDR2 YYEEEE. The V end lost 6 bases, the J end lost 2 bases, and 15 bases lay between the germline ends. The DNA of the CDR3 is TGTGCCAGCACCTTAAACGACAGAGCTGGGGCCAACGTCCTGACTTTC. Its protein is CASTLNDRAGANVLTF.

V gene TRBV4-1 combines with J gene TRBJ1-4, with 7 bases identical to TRBD1. This CDR3 has 15 residues. Trimming took 7 bases from V and 4 from J; bases not matched to a gene: 9. The germline CDR1 and CDR2 sequences are MGHRA and YSYEKL. The CDR3 region is CASNTGTVINEKLFF. The CDR3 DNA is TGCGCCAGCAACACCGGGACAGTGATTAATGAAAAACTGTTTTTT.

On this clone itself: This sample includes further DNA sequences coding for the same CDR3. The genes are TRBV14 and TRBJ2-5; D is perhaps TRBD1 (5 bases). Trimming took off 4 bases at V and 7 bases at J, with 10 bases between the two ends. CDR1 and CDR2 (germline): SGHDN, FVKESK. The CDR3 contains 12 residues. The CDR3 region is CASSLGPGTQYF. The CDR3 DNA is TGTGCCAGCAGCCTGGGGCCGGGGACCCAGTACTTC.

This chain connects TRBV30 to TRBJ1-2, with D possibly being TRBD1 (6 bases). CDR1 is GTSNPN, CDR2 SVGIG, per germline (reference sequence). Trimming took off 1 base at V and 12 bases at J, with 30 bases between the two ends. CDR3 length: 17 amino acids. CDR3 DNA sequence: TGTGCCTGGAGTGAGACGAGGGGGGGCCCGGTTTACTGGGATAACACCTTC. Translation gives CAWSETRGGPVYWDNTF.

The rearrangement uses TRBV2 and TRBJ2-2, with D possibly being TRBD2 (5 bases). Trimming took 4 bases from V and 7 from J, leaving 13 bases between them. CDR1 and CDR2 from the germline V gene are SNHLY and FYNNEI. The CDR3 is 14 residues long. CDR3 residues: CASSGFEGSGELFF. In nucleotides, the CDR3 is TGTGCCAGCAGTGGTTTCGAGGGAAGCGGGGAGCTGTTTTTT.

The chain is built from TRBV28 and TRBJ1-5, with D unclear. The CDR3 contains 12 residues. Germline-derived CDR1 and CDR2 are MDHEN and SYDVKM. Trimming pared 8 bases from V and 5 bases from J, leaving 10 bases between. In nucleotides, the CDR3 is TGTGCCAGCCTAGGGCGGTATCAGCCCCAGCATTTT. Amino acid sequence: CASLGRYQPQHF.

The chain recombines TRBV19 with TRBJ1-1; D is possibly TRBD1 (5 bases). V lost 3 bases and J lost 7, with 12 bases in between. This CDR3 has 13 residues. Germline V CDR1 and CDR2: LNHDA, SQIVND (reference sequence). CDR3 residues: CASSILKGREAFF. The DNA for the CDR3 is TGTGCCAGTAGTATTTTGAAGGGGCGTGAAGCTTTCTTT.

V gene TRBV19 combines with J gene TRBJ2-5; D gene uncertain. Per germline, CDR1 LNHDA and CDR2 SQIVND (reference sequence). CDR3 length equals 13 residues. V was shortened by 6 bases and J by 2 bases, with 10 bases between the two germline ends. The CDR3, as DNA: TGTGCCAGTAGCACACAGTTTCAAGAGACCCAGTACTTC. Its protein product is CASSTQFQETQYF. Combining the CDR3 with reference TRBV19 and TRBJ2-5 gives the whole variable domain DGGITQSPKYLFRKEGQNVTLSCEQNLNHDAMYWYRQDPGQGLRLIYYSQIVNDFQKGDIAEGYSVSREKKESFPLTVTSAQKNPTAFYLCASSTQFQETQYFGPGTRLLVL.

The chain links TRBV2 to TRBJ2-7; 8 bases agree with TRBD1. This CDR3 spans 14 amino acids. Germline loops: CDR1 SNHLY, CDR2 FYNNEI. Trimming cost V 8 bases and J 6 bases; bases outside gene matches: 12. CDR3 in amino acids: CASAPRARGPEQYF. DNA of the CDR3: TGTGCCAGCGCCCCCAGGGCCAGGGGGCCCGAGCAGTACTTC.

This chain connects TRBV5-1 to TRBJ1-2; D not resolved. The germline V and J ends were trimmed by 1 base and 5 bases, with 12 bases remaining between them. The length of the CDR3 is 14 residues. Germline CDR1 reads SGHRS; CDR2 reads YFSETQ. The CDR3, as DNA: TGCGCCAGCAGCTTGTCTACCGAGTCATATGGCTACACCTTC. This translates into CASSLSTESYGYTF.

The chain carries TRBV18 and TRBJ2-3, with D unclear. The CDR3 runs to 14 residues. CDR1 KGHSH and CDR2 LQKENI come from the germline V gene. V was pared by 2 bases and J by 0 bases, with 6 bases between. CDR3 amino acids: CASSPVGSTDTQYF. The CDR3, as DNA: TGTGCCAGCTCACCAGTGGGCAGCACAGATACGCAGTATTTT.

The chain has TRBV28 and TRBJ2-7, with 10 bases lining up with TRBD1. The germline V gene encodes CDR1 MDHEN and CDR2 SYDVKM. With V trimmed by 5 bases and J by 5 bases, 9 bases remained unmatched. The CDR3 covers 15 residues. CDR3 in amino acids: CASSKPGQGSNEQYF. CDR3 nucleotides: TGTGCCAGCAGTAAGCCGGGACAGGGGAGCAACGAGCAGTACTTC.

The gene calls are TRBV5-4 and TRBJ2-1; TRBD1 matches 8 bases. The germline V gene encodes CDR1 SGHNT and CDR2 YYREEE (reference sequence). After removal of 3 bases from V and 6 bases from J, the junction contained 2 bases not matched to a gene. This CDR3 contains 13 residues. The CDR3 DNA sequence: TGTGCCAGCAGCTCGGACAGGGCCAATGAGCAGTTCTTC. This encodes CASSSDRANEQFF.

This sequence joins TRBV20-1 and TRBJ1-5; D is unresolved. Germline-derived CDR1 and CDR2 are DFQATT and SNEGSKA (reference sequence). This CDR3 spans 11 amino acids. With 0 bases removed from V and 11 bases from J, the gap between germline ends came to 8 bases. The CDR3 loop is CSARDRAAQHF. CDR3 nucleotide sequence: TGCAGTGCTAGAGATCGGGCGGCCCAGCATTTT.

Points on this clone: This CDR3 is also generated by other DNA sequences in the sample. The chain recombines TRBV5-1 with TRBJ2-3; 13 bases are a match to TRBD2. V shed 4 bases, J shed 1 base, and the junction held 3 bases outside the gene matches. Germline CDR1 reads SGHRS; CDR2 reads YFSETQ. The CDR3 spans 16 residues. CDR3 region: CASSPGLAGGTDTQYF. The CDR3 DNA reads as TGCGCCAGCAGCCCTGGACTAGCGGGAGGCACAGATACGCAGTATTTT.

The rearrangement links TRBV30 to TRBJ2-3; the match to TRBD1 covers 7 bases. Unmatched junction bases numbered 6, after V lost 2 bases and J lost 4 bases. The CDR3 consists of 14 residues. Per the germline V gene, CDR1 is GTSNPN and CDR2 is SVGIG (reference sequence). The CDR3, as DNA: TGTGCCTGGAGTCCGCAGGGGACAGCAGATACGCAGTATTTT. This translates into CAWSPQGTADTQYF. The variable domain in full, completed from reference TRBV30 and TRBJ2-3, reads SQTIHQWPATLVQPVGSPLSLECTVEGTSNPNLYWYRQAAGRGLQLLFYSVGIGQISSEVPQNLSASRPQDRQFILSSKKLLLSDSGFYLCAWSPQGTADTQYFGPGTRLTVL.

This clone was seen a single time. The V call is TRBV7-2, the J call TRBJ2-1; 8 nucleotides match TRBD1. With V trimmed by 3 bases and J by 0 bases, 10 bases remained unmatched. Germline-derived CDR1 and CDR2 are SGHTA and FQGNSA. There are 18 residues in the CDR3. Written as DNA, the CDR3 is TGTGCCAGCAGCTTTGGTAACAGGGGGACCCTCTCCTACAATGAGCAGTTCTTC. This gives the protein CASSFGNRGTLSYNEQFF.